A selection of T cell receptor beta chains follows, all from one sample in a study of blood T cell repertoires in COVID-19. Some clones are missing from TCRdb's copy, which holds only in-frame ones; the method was immunoSEQ multiplex PCR. Seen here are about 55,000 clones, 75% to 95% observed once, and the top ten hold about 6%. Sequencing was performed on peripheral blood. Every receptor here comes from a man aged 35-49 years with acute or convalescent COVID-19. Both conserved end residues are part of each CDR3. A D gene is named only where the DNA matches it firmly. Clone size appears in some rows only: once, few, many, or a class for an expanded clone.

CDR3 DNA: TGCGCCAGCAGCTTGGCTAGCACCTACGAGCAGTACTTC; CDR3 protein: CASSLASTYEQYF; V gene: TRBV5-1; D gene: -; J gene: TRBJ2-7; CDR3 length: 13; clone size: once
CDR3 DNA: TGTGCCAGCACTGGACTAGCGGAAAACAATGAGCAGTTCTTC; CDR3 protein: CASTGLAENNEQFF; V gene: TRBV2; D gene: TRBD2; J gene: TRBJ2-1; CDR3 length: 14; clone size: -
CDR3 DNA: TGTGCCAGCAGTTACGTTGGAGTAGGAGGGAGGGCCCGGGAGACCCAGTACTTC; CDR3 protein: CASSYVGVGGRARETQYF; V gene: TRBV6-2/TRBV6-3; D gene: TRBD2; J gene: TRBJ2-5; CDR3 length: 18; clone size: once
CDR3 DNA: TGCGCCAGCAGCCAACCGGGACTGGAGGTTAATCAGCCCCAGCATTTT; CDR3 protein: CASSQPGLEVNQPQHF; V gene: TRBV4-1; D gene: -; J gene: TRBJ1-5; CDR3 length: 16; clone size: -
CDR3 DNA: TGTGCCAGTAGGGAAATGGAGCAAGAGACCCAGTACTTC; CDR3 protein: CASREMEQETQYF; V gene: TRBV19; D gene: -; J gene: TRBJ2-5; CDR3 length: 13; clone size: -
CDR3 DNA: TGTGCCAGCAGCCGACTGGGATTTGCGGCAGGGGGCTCCTACAATGAGCAGTTCTTC; CDR3 protein: CASSRLGFAAGGSYNEQFF; V gene: TRBV5-6; D gene: TRBD1; J gene: TRBJ2-1; CDR3 length: 19; clone size: -
CDR3 DNA: TGTGCCAGCAGCTTAAAAACCGGGGATACGCAGTATTTT; CDR3 protein: CASSLKTGDTQYF; V gene: TRBV7-3; D gene: -; J gene: TRBJ2-3; CDR3 length: 13; clone size: -
CDR3 DNA: TGTGCCAGTAGTCTCCGGGGGGACTATGGCTACACCTTC; CDR3 protein: CASSLRGDYGYTF; V gene: TRBV19; D gene: -; J gene: TRBJ1-2; CDR3 length: 13; clone size: -
CDR3 DNA: TGTGCCAGTAGTGACAGAACCTACGAGCAGTACTTC; CDR3 protein: CASSDRTYEQYF; V gene: TRBV19; D gene: -; J gene: TRBJ2-7; CDR3 length: 12; clone size: -
CDR3 DNA: TGTGCCACCAGTAAAAAGGGGGAGAACTACGAGCAGTACTTC; CDR3 protein: CATSKKGENYEQYF; V gene: TRBV24-1; D gene: -; J gene: TRBJ2-7; CDR3 length: 14; clone size: -
CDR3 DNA: TGTGCCAGCAGTTCCTCCCTGACAGGGAATCAGCCCCAGCATTTT; CDR3 protein: CASSSSLTGNQPQHF; V gene: TRBV28; D gene: TRBD1; J gene: TRBJ1-5; CDR3 length: 15; clone size: -
CDR3 DNA: TGTGCCAGCAGATCCCGGGACAGTAATTCACCCCTCCACTTT; CDR3 protein: CASRSRDSNSPLHF; V gene: TRBV6-5; D gene: TRBD1; J gene: TRBJ1-6; CDR3 length: 14; clone size: -
CDR3 DNA: TGTGCCAGTAGTCTCCTGACAGGGGGCATGGAGACCCAGTACTTC; CDR3 protein: CASSLLTGGMETQYF; V gene: TRBV19; D gene: TRBD1; J gene: TRBJ2-5; CDR3 length: 15; clone size: -
CDR3 DNA: TGTGCCAGCAGCTATCTAGCGGGAGTGTATGAGCAGTTCTTC; CDR3 protein: CASSYLAGVYEQFF; V gene: TRBV7-2; D gene: TRBD2; J gene: TRBJ2-1; CDR3 length: 14; clone size: -
CDR3 DNA: TGTGCCAGCAGGGGAAAGACAGGGGGTAGGAACGAGCAGTACTTC; CDR3 protein: CASRGKTGGRNEQYF; V gene: TRBV6-5; D gene: TRBD1; J gene: TRBJ2-7; CDR3 length: 15; clone size: few
CDR3 DNA: TGTGCCAGCAGTGAAGACAGGGAAGTCTCCTACGAGCAGTACTTC; CDR3 protein: CASSEDREVSYEQYF; V gene: TRBV2; D gene: -; J gene: TRBJ2-7; CDR3 length: 15; clone size: -
CDR3 DNA: TGTGCCAGCAGCCAAGAATTAGCGTCAGCAGATACGCAGTATTTT; CDR3 protein: CASSQELASADTQYF; V gene: TRBV4-2; D gene: -; J gene: TRBJ2-3; CDR3 length: 15; clone size: -
CDR3 DNA: TGTGCCAGCAGTTCCCTGGGACAGGGGGCAAGCTCACCCCTCCACTTT; CDR3 protein: CASSSLGQGASSPLHF; V gene: TRBV25-1; D gene: TRBD1; J gene: TRBJ1-6; CDR3 length: 16; clone size: -
CDR3 DNA: TGCGCCAGCAGCTTGACTGGGGGCGGCACAGATACGCAGTATTTT; CDR3 protein: CASSLTGGGTDTQYF; V gene: TRBV5-1; D gene: -; J gene: TRBJ2-3; CDR3 length: 15; clone size: once
CDR3 DNA: TGTGCCACCAGTGCTCCACCTAGGCCCGAGCAGTACTTC; CDR3 protein: CATSAPPRPEQYF; V gene: TRBV24-1; D gene: -; J gene: TRBJ2-7; CDR3 length: 13; clone size: -
CDR3 DNA: TGTGCCACCAGCAGGGGGGACAGGGGGCCAGGAAACACCATATATTTT; CDR3 protein: CATSRGDRGPGNTIYF; V gene: TRBV15; D gene: TRBD1; J gene: TRBJ1-3; CDR3 length: 16; clone size: -
CDR3 DNA: TGTGCCAGCTCACGACTAGCGGACCCCACAGATACGCAGTATTTT; CDR3 protein: CASSRLADPTDTQYF; V gene: TRBV18; D gene: TRBD2; J gene: TRBJ2-3; CDR3 length: 15; clone size: -
CDR3 DNA: TGTGCCGCCGGGACAGGGGGCTCGTGGACTAGCGGGAGCTCCCCAGATACGCAGTATTTT; CDR3 protein: CAAGTGGSWTSGSSPDTQYF; V gene: TRBV24-1; D gene: -; J gene: TRBJ2-3; CDR3 length: 20; clone size: -
CDR3 DNA: TGTGCCAGCAGCGGACAAGGAGGGGCCGACCAAGAGACCCAGTACTTC; CDR3 protein: CASSGQGGADQETQYF; V gene: TRBV9; D gene: -; J gene: TRBJ2-5; CDR3 length: 16; clone size: -
CDR3 DNA: TGTGCCTGGAGGGAGACAGGGGTCTGGGAAAAACTGTTTTTT; CDR3 protein: CAWRETGVWEKLFF; V gene: TRBV30; D gene: TRBD1; J gene: TRBJ1-4; CDR3 length: 14; clone size: few
CDR3 DNA: TGTGCCTGGACCCCGGGACGGCGGGATGTTTTCAGGGCCGGGGAGCTGTTTTTT; CDR3 protein: CAWTPGRRDVFRAGELFF; V gene: TRBV30; D gene: -; J gene: TRBJ2-2; CDR3 length: 18; clone size: -
CDR3 DNA: TGTGCCAGCAGTTTTAGGGAGGGCGCTGAAGCTTTCTTT; CDR3 protein: CASSFREGAEAFF; V gene: TRBV12-3/TRBV12-4; D gene: -; J gene: TRBJ1-1; CDR3 length: 13; clone size: -
CDR3 DNA: TGTGCCAGCACCGGGTTTGTGGGGGGTCAGACCCAGTACTTC; CDR3 protein: CASTGFVGGQTQYF; V gene: TRBV2; D gene: -; J gene: TRBJ2-5; CDR3 length: 14; clone size: -
CDR3 DNA: TGTGCCAGCAGCGACCACAGGGATTCACCCCTCCACTTT; CDR3 protein: CASSDHRDSPLHF; V gene: TRBV3-1/TRBV3-2; D gene: -; J gene: TRBJ1-6; CDR3 length: 13; clone size: -
CDR3 DNA: TGTGCCAGCAGCCCCGCCGGGGGAGAGACCCAGTACTTC; CDR3 protein: CASSPAGGETQYF; V gene: TRBV5-6; D gene: -; J gene: TRBJ2-5; CDR3 length: 13; clone size: -
CDR3 DNA: TGTGCCAGCAGCCCCGACATTAGCAATCAGCCCCAGCATTTT; CDR3 protein: CASSPDISNQPQHF; V gene: TRBV9; D gene: -; J gene: TRBJ1-5; CDR3 length: 14; clone size: -
CDR3 DNA: TGTGCCACCAGTGCCTTAGTCCGCGGGGGGGGATTCTATGGCTACACCTTC; CDR3 protein: CATSALVRGGGFYGYTF; V gene: TRBV24-1; D gene: -; J gene: TRBJ1-2; CDR3 length: 17; clone size: -
CDR3 DNA: TGTGCCAGCAGTGAAGGAACACGGAACACCGGGGAGCTGTTTTTT; CDR3 protein: CASSEGTRNTGELFF; V gene: TRBV6-1; D gene: -; J gene: TRBJ2-2; CDR3 length: 15; clone size: -
CDR3 DNA: TGTGCCACCAGCCTGGGCACTCCGGGACTCCCCCAGAAGACCCAGTACTTC; CDR3 protein: CATSLGTPGLPQKTQYF; V gene: TRBV15; D gene: -; J gene: TRBJ2-5; CDR3 length: 17; clone size: -
CDR3 DNA: TGTGCCAGCAGCTCCGGACAGGGCAGCACAGATACGCAGTATTTT; CDR3 protein: CASSSGQGSTDTQYF; V gene: TRBV5-8; D gene: TRBD1; J gene: TRBJ2-3; CDR3 length: 15; clone size: -
CDR3 DNA: TGTGCCAGCAGGCCTGTATGGCGGGACGAGCAGTTCTTC; CDR3 protein: CASRPVWRDEQFF; V gene: TRBV27; D gene: -; J gene: TRBJ2-1; CDR3 length: 13; clone size: -
CDR3 DNA: TGTGCCAGCAGTGAAATGAGTGAGCAGTTCTTC; CDR3 protein: CASSEMSEQFF; V gene: TRBV2; D gene: -; J gene: TRBJ2-1; CDR3 length: 11; clone size: -
CDR3 DNA: TGTGCCAGCAGCTTAGGTTCGCAGAAATACGAGCAGTACTTC; CDR3 protein: CASSLGSQKYEQYF; V gene: TRBV7-8; D gene: -; J gene: TRBJ2-7; CDR3 length: 14; clone size: once
CDR3 DNA: TGTGCCAGCAGCCGCGGTCGGGGAGGGACTAGCGGGAGTTACAATGAGCAGTTCTTC; CDR3 protein: CASSRGRGGTSGSYNEQFF; V gene: TRBV4-2; D gene: TRBD2; J gene: TRBJ2-1; CDR3 length: 19; clone size: -
CDR3 DNA: TGTGCCAGCAGCAACCACACCCCAGGGTATCCTAGCACAGATACGCAGTATTTT; CDR3 protein: CASSNHTPGYPSTDTQYF; V gene: TRBV3-1/TRBV3-2; D gene: -; J gene: TRBJ2-3; CDR3 length: 18; clone size: -
CDR3 DNA: TGTGCCAGTAGTATAGATTGGAGGAAAGCTAACTATGGCTACACCTTC; CDR3 protein: CASSIDWRKANYGYTF; V gene: TRBV19; D gene: -; J gene: TRBJ1-2; CDR3 length: 16; clone size: -
CDR3 DNA: TGTGCCACCAGCAGCGAGCAGGGAGGAGACTCACCCCTCCACTTT; CDR3 protein: CATSSEQGGDSPLHF; V gene: TRBV15; D gene: -; J gene: TRBJ1-6; CDR3 length: 15; clone size: -
CDR3 DNA: TGTGCCAGCAGTCTGACTAGCGGGAGTTACGAGCAGTACTTC; CDR3 protein: CASSLTSGSYEQYF; V gene: TRBV27; D gene: TRBD2; J gene: TRBJ2-7; CDR3 length: 14; clone size: -
CDR3 DNA: TGTGCCAGCAGTCTTAGCGGGAGGGTAAGGAATGAGCAGTTCTTC; CDR3 protein: CASSLSGRVRNEQFF; V gene: TRBV28; D gene: TRBD2; J gene: TRBJ2-1; CDR3 length: 15; clone size: -
CDR3 DNA: TGTGCCACCAGCAGATCCAGGGGGGCTGGAAACACCATATATTTT; CDR3 protein: CATSRSRGAGNTIYF; V gene: TRBV15; D gene: TRBD1; J gene: TRBJ1-3; CDR3 length: 15; clone size: -
CDR3 DNA: TGTGCCAGCAGTCCCTTAGGGGGCGGTTCCGAGCAGTACTTC; CDR3 protein: CASSPLGGGSEQYF; V gene: TRBV13; D gene: TRBD1; J gene: TRBJ2-7; CDR3 length: 14; clone size: few
CDR3 DNA: TGCAGCGTCGGTTTGGGCTCCGGTGACAATGCCAAAAACATTCAGTACTTC; CDR3 protein: CSVGLGSGDNAKNIQYF; V gene: TRBV29-1; D gene: -; J gene: TRBJ2-4; CDR3 length: 17; clone size: -
CDR3 DNA: TGTGCCAGCAGTTCGCCGGGGACAGGAGACAATGAGCAGTTCTTC; CDR3 protein: CASSSPGTGDNEQFF; V gene: TRBV28; D gene: TRBD1; J gene: TRBJ2-1; CDR3 length: 15; clone size: -
CDR3 DNA: TGTGCCAGCAGCTTAGAGGTCGACAGCGCTGAAGCTTTCTTT; CDR3 protein: CASSLEVDSAEAFF; V gene: TRBV11-2; D gene: -; J gene: TRBJ1-1; CDR3 length: 14; clone size: -
CDR3 DNA: TGTGCCAGCAGTGAAGGAGGCAGGGGGTTGGCCGGGGAGCTGTTTTTT; CDR3 protein: CASSEGGRGLAGELFF; V gene: TRBV25-1; D gene: TRBD1; J gene: TRBJ2-2; CDR3 length: 16; clone size: -
CDR3 DNA: TGTGCCAGCATTGCGGGGGGGAATCAGCCCCAGCATTTT; CDR3 protein: CASIAGGNQPQHF; V gene: TRBV6-5; D gene: -; J gene: TRBJ1-5; CDR3 length: 13; clone size: -
CDR3 DNA: TGCGCCAGCAGCTTGGGGGACAGGGGGCTCCACGAGCAGTACTTC; CDR3 protein: CASSLGDRGLHEQYF; V gene: TRBV5-1; D gene: TRBD1; J gene: TRBJ2-7; CDR3 length: 15; clone size: -
CDR3 DNA: TGTGCCAGCAGCCGCGCCCAATCGGGACAGGGAGGGGGCTACACCTTC; CDR3 protein: CASSRAQSGQGGGYTF; V gene: TRBV7-9; D gene: TRBD1; J gene: TRBJ1-2; CDR3 length: 16; clone size: -
CDR3 DNA: TGTGCCAGCAGTGAACAGGGGGTTACGGCCCAGCATTTT; CDR3 protein: CASSEQGVTAQHF; V gene: TRBV6-1; D gene: TRBD1; J gene: TRBJ1-5; CDR3 length: 13; clone size: once
CDR3 DNA: TGTGCCACCATGACGGGAGCCGGGGAGCTGTTTTTT; CDR3 protein: CATMTGAGELFF; V gene: TRBV24-1; D gene: -; J gene: TRBJ2-2; CDR3 length: 12; clone size: -
CDR3 DNA: TGTGCCAGCACGTCTGGCAGGTTCAATCAGCCCCAGCATTTT; CDR3 protein: CASTSGRFNQPQHF; V gene: TRBV2; D gene: -; J gene: TRBJ1-5; CDR3 length: 14; clone size: -
CDR3 DNA: TGTGCCAGCAGCCTTGGGACAGGGGGCGGGGAGACCCAGTACTTC; CDR3 protein: CASSLGTGGGETQYF; V gene: TRBV3-1/TRBV3-2; D gene: TRBD1; J gene: TRBJ2-5; CDR3 length: 15; clone size: -
CDR3 DNA: TGTGCCAGCAGCCCCAGACTAGCGGGAGGCCCTGACGAGCAGTACTTC; CDR3 protein: CASSPRLAGGPDEQYF; V gene: TRBV9; D gene: TRBD2; J gene: TRBJ2-7; CDR3 length: 16; clone size: -